This TCR beta chain is from a study of technical replicates of blood from a few donors. Trimming at V came to 8 bases and at J to 4 bases, leaving 7 bases not matched to a gene. The CDR3 covers 14 residues. Germline assignment: CDR1 MNHNS and CDR2 SASEGT. Clones were read by immunoSEQ multiplex PCR, and TCRdb kept only the in-frame ones, dropping some. The repertoire holds roughly 73,000 clones, with 93% as singletons. The sequenced sample consisted of T cells isolated from PBMCs. This receptor was obtained from a human donor in good health. The rearrangement uses TRBV6-1 and TRBJ2-1; 8 bases are shared with TRBD2. DNA for the CDR3: TGTGCCAGCTTCGCGGGAGGACTATACAATGAGCAGTTCTTC. Protein product: CASFAGGLYNEQFF.